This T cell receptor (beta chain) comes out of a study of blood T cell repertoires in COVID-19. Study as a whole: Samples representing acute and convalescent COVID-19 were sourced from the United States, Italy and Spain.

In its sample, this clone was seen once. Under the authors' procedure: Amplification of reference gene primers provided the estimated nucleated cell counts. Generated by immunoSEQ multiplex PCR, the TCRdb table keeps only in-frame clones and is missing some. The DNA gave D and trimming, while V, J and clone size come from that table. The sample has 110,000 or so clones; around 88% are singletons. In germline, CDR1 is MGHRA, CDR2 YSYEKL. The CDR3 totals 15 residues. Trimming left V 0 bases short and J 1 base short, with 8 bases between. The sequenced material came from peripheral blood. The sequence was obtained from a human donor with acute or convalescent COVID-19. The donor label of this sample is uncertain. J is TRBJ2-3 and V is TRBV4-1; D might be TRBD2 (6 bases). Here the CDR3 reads CASSQDPGGTDTQYF. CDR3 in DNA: TGCGCCAGCAGCCAAGATCCGGGGGGCACAGATACGCAGTATTTT.